The 30 T cell receptor beta chains in this list originate from one sample, sequenced in a study of neoadjuvant anti-PD-1 for oral cavity cancer. Specified time point: after neoadjuvant nivolumab, at surgical resection. Clones were read by immunoSEQ multiplex PCR, and TCRdb kept only the in-frame ones, dropping some. The sample contains 1,500 or so clones, about 56% of which appear only once. The input for sequencing was tumor tissue, taken after nivolumab (anti-PD-1) treatment. All receptors derive from a person aged 40 to 85 with oral cavity squamous cell carcinoma.

The chain uses TRBV15 and TRBJ1-4; D perhaps matches TRBD1 (5 bases). The CDR3 has 17 residues. V lost 2 bases and J 3 bases, leaving 16 bases between the germline ends. Germline V gives CDR1 LNHNV, CDR2 YYDKDF (reference sequence). The CDR3 loop is CATSRPSGGRANEKLFF. The CDR3 nucleotides are TGTGCCACCAGCAGACCTAGCGGGGGAAGGGCTAATGAAAAACTGTTTTTT. The complete variable domain, with remaining parts taken from reference TRBV15 and TRBJ1-4, reads DAMVIQNPRYQVTQFGKPVTLSCSQTLNHNVMYWYQQKSSQAPKLLFHYYDKDFNNEADTPDNFQSRRPNTSFCFLDIRSPGLGDTAMYLCATSRPSGGRANEKLFFGSGTQLSVL.

The chain uses TRBV14 and TRBJ2-7, with TRBD2 matching 9 bases. The CDR3 loop spans 14 amino acids. The V gene end was trimmed by 5 bases and the J gene end by 6 bases; junction bases not matched to a gene: 8. CDR1 and CDR2 from the germline V gene are SGHDN and FVKESK. The CDR3 DNA sequence: TGTGCCAGCAGCGTATCCGGGACTAGCTCCGAGCAGTACTTC. Translated: CASSVSGTSSEQYF.

The rearrangement uses TRBV6-6 and TRBJ2-3; 10 bases map to TRBD1. The J segment lost 5 bases and the V segment lost 6 bases, leaving 5 bases of the junction unmatched. This CDR3 has 14 residues. The germline V gene has CDR1 MNHNY and CDR2 SVGAGI (reference sequence). The CDR3 coding sequence is TGTGCCAGCAGCCGACAGGGGGCTGAAGATACGCAGTATTTT. It translates to CASSRQGAEDTQYF.

This rearrangement joins TRBV28 to TRBJ2-7; D not certain. CDR1 and CDR2 from the germline V gene are MDHEN and SYDVKM. This CDR3 contains 15 residues. Trimming left V 6 bases short and J 0 bases short, with 15 bases between. The CDR3 DNA reads TGTGCCAGCAGCCCTCCGATGAGCAGCTCCTACGAGCAGTACTTC. This translates into CASSPPMSSSYEQYF.

The table lists this clone with a count of one. This chain connects TRBV6-5 to TRBJ2-1; 12 bases agree with TRBD2. Germline CDR1 is MNHEY and CDR2 is SVGAGI. The CDR3 runs to 15 residues. V shed 7 bases, J shed 4 bases, and the junction held 5 bases outside the gene matches. CDR3 in DNA: TGTGCCAGCACCCGAGGACTAGCGGGGTACAATGAGCAGTTCTTC. Its translation is CASTRGLAGYNEQFF.

This chain joins TRBV10-3 and TRBJ1-1; D is undetermined. The CDR3 loop spans 14 amino acids. The ends were cut back, 11 bases at V and 0 bases at J, with 16 bases in the middle. The V gene's germline CDR1 is ENHRY and CDR2 SYGVKD. DNA for the CDR3: TGTGCCTCGTCGTCGACACAGATGAACACTGAAGCTTTCTTT. This codes for CASSSTQMNTEAFF.

The rearrangement links TRBV6-5 to TRBJ2-1; 10 positions match TRBD2. J lost 3 bases, V lost 5 bases, and 4 bases had no gene match. This CDR3 has 15 residues. Germline CDR1 and CDR2: MNHEY and SVGAGI. The CDR3 coding sequence is TGTGCCAGCAGTGCCGGGACTAGCGACTACAATGAGCAGTTCTTC. Encoded protein: CASSAGTSDYNEQFF.

J is TRBJ1-1 and V is TRBV6-1, with D possibly TRBD1 on 6 matching bases. The ends were cut back, 6 bases at V and 5 bases at J, with 13 bases in the middle. The CDR3 covers 13 residues. Germline CDR1 and CDR2: MNHNS and SASEGT. Here the CDR3 DNA reads TGTGCCAGCAGCGGACTCAGGGGTACTGAAGCTTTCTTT. This codes for CASSGLRGTEAFF.

V is TRBV4-2 and J is TRBJ2-2, with D possibly matching TRBD1 (5 bases). The CDR3 length is 16 residues. Between the trimmed V and J ends, which lost 4 bases and 1 base, there was a span of 13 bases. Germline V gives CDR1 LGHNA, CDR2 YNFKEQ. In DNA form, the CDR3 reads TGTGCCAGCAGCCTAAGAACAGGCCTGAACACCGGGGAGCTGTTTTTT. Translation: CASSLRTGLNTGELFF.

This clone was seen a few times. The chain is built from TRBV5-4 and TRBJ1-4; 8 bases are a match to TRBD1. Germline CDR1 and CDR2: SGHNT and YYREEE (reference sequence). This CDR3 contains 15 residues. With 4 bases clipped from V and 5 bases from J, the junction kept 7 bases outside the gene matches. The CDR3 coding sequence is TGTGCCAGCAGCCCTACGGACAGGGACAATGAAAAACTGTTTTTT. It translates to CASSPTDRDNEKLFF.

The chain carries TRBV6-5 and TRBJ2-5; possibly TRBD1 for D (6 bases). The germline CDR1 and CDR2 sequences are MNHEY and SVGAGI. V shed 6 bases and J shed 2 bases, with 13 bases lying between them. CDR3 length: 14 residues. CDR3 in DNA: TGTGCCAGCAGCCCTACAGGGTTTCAAGAGACCCAGTACTTC. Protein product: CASSPTGFQETQYF.

The chain combines TRBV7-9 with TRBJ2-3, with D possibly matching TRBD2 (5 bases). The germline CDR1 and CDR2 sequences are SEHNR and FQNEAQ (reference sequence). Trimming shortened V by 3 bases and J by 1 base, and 11 bases separated the two germline ends. This CDR3 contains 15 residues. This CDR3 reads CASSFEGSGTDTQYF. The CDR3 nucleotides read TGTGCCAGCAGCTTCGAGGGTTCGGGCACAGATACGCAGTATTTT.

This clone was found a few times. The CDR3 DNA is TGTGCCAGCAGTGGGGCACAGGGAGAGAATAGCAATCAGCCCCAGCATTTT. This gives the protein CASSGAQGENSNQPQHF. The genes are TRBV6-1 and TRBJ1-5; D is possibly TRBD1 (6 bases). Between the trimmed V and J ends, which lost 4 bases and 0 bases, there was a span of 16 bases. The germline V gene encodes CDR1 MNHNS and CDR2 SASEGT. The CDR3 consists of 17 residues.

V and J are TRBV5-1 and TRBJ2-7; 7 bases fit TRBD2. Germline trimming cut 0 bases from V and 2 bases from J; bases unmatched to any gene: 8. The CDR3 covers 16 residues. Germline V gene lookup returns CDR1 SGHRS and CDR2 YFSETQ. The CDR3 is CASSLGAGGSAYEQYF. The DNA of the CDR3 is TGCGCCAGCAGCTTGGGGGCTGGCGGGAGTGCCTACGAGCAGTACTTC.

The chain is built from TRBV7-9 and TRBJ2-5, with 8 positions matching TRBD2. The CDR3 is made up of 14 amino acids. Per the germline V gene, CDR1 is SEHNR and CDR2 is FQNEAQ (reference sequence). After removal of 4 bases from V and 7 bases from J, the junction contained 8 bases not matched to a gene. CDR3 nucleotides: TGTGCCAGCAGCTCCCAAACCCGGGAGGGGACCCAGTACTTC. Protein: CASSSQTREGTQYF.

This clone has more than one count but fewer than ten. The chain employs TRBV11-2 and TRBJ2-2, with 7 positions matching TRBD2. Germline-derived CDR1 and CDR2 are SGHAT and FQNNGV. The CDR3 contains 16 residues. The junction had 10 bases not matched to a gene; V was cut back by 3 bases and J by 6 bases. The CDR3 DNA follows: TGTGCCAGCAGCTTGGGCGGGAGTTATCGATCCGGGGAGCTGTTTTTT. Amino acid sequence: CASSLGGSYRSGELFF. Based on the CDR3 plus reference TRBV11-2 and TRBJ2-2, the full variable domain is EAGVAQSPRYKIIEKRQSVAFWCNPISGHATLYWYQQILGQGPKLLIQFQNNGVVDDSQLPKDRFSAERLKGVDSTLKIQPAKLEDSAVYLCASSLGGSYRSGELFFGEGSRLTVL.

This chain uses TRBV6-4 with TRBJ2-3, with 14 nucleotides matching TRBD2. V shed 2 bases, J shed 7 bases, and the junction held 5 bases outside the gene matches. In germline, CDR1 is MRHNA, CDR2 SNTAGT. This CDR3 comprises 16 residues. The CDR3 DNA sequence: TGTGCCAGCAGTGACGACGGGACTAGCGGGAGTCATACGCAGTATTTT. It translates to CASSDDGTSGSHTQYF.

This sequence joins TRBV11-2 and TRBJ1-2; 7 bases line up with TRBD1. Losses at the gene ends were 4 bases for V and 4 bases for J; bases not matched to a gene: 3. From germline, CDR1 is SGHAT and CDR2 FQNNGV. CDR3 length equals 13 residues. CDR3 loop: CASSSTGIYGYTF. The CDR3 DNA sequence: TGTGCCAGCAGCTCGACAGGGATCTATGGCTACACCTTC.

This clone was recorded a few times. J is TRBJ2-1 and V is TRBV28; 10 bases agree with TRBD1. Germline loops: CDR1 MDHEN, CDR2 SYDVKM. After removal of 7 bases from V and 7 bases from J, the junction contained 7 bases not matched to a gene. The CDR3 contains 14 residues. CDR3 residues: CASISGDRGNEQFF. The CDR3 nucleotides are TGTGCCAGCATCTCGGGGGACAGGGGTAATGAGCAGTTCTTC. The variable domain in full, with the rest retrieved from reference TRBV28 and TRBJ2-1, is DVKVTQSSRYLVKRTGEKVFLECVQDMDHENMFWYRQDPGLGLRLIYFSYDVKMKEKGDIPEGYSVSREKKERFSLILESASTNQTSMYLCASISGDRGNEQFFGPGTRLTVL.

This clone is judged large (0.1 to 1%). The CDR3 loop is CASSWGHETGNYEQYF. The CDR3 DNA follows: TGTGCCAGCAGCTGGGGTCATGAGACAGGGAATTACGAGCAGTACTTC. The chain uses TRBV7-9 and TRBJ2-7, with TRBD1 matching over 7 bases. V trimming: 4 bases; J trimming: 4 bases; junction bases outside the gene matches: 13. The CDR3 has 16 amino acids. Germline V CDR1 and CDR2: SEHNR, FQNEAQ (reference sequence).

The chain couples TRBV2 to TRBJ1-4, with D maybe TRBD1 (6 bases). The ends were cut back, 1 base at V and 5 bases at J, with 14 bases in the middle. CDR1 SNHLY and CDR2 FYNNEI come from the germline V gene. The CDR3 is made up of 16 amino acids. For the CDR3, the DNA is TGTGCCAGCAGTGAAGAGTTAGTACAGGGAAATGAAAAACTGTTTTTT. Its protein is CASSEELVQGNEKLFF.

The CDR3 spells CASSYHREGTEAFF. The CDR3 nucleotides are TGTGCCAGCAGCTACCACAGGGAGGGGACTGAAGCTTTCTTT. The J gene is TRBJ1-1, the V gene TRBV6-5, with D possibly TRBD1 on 6 matching bases. In germline, CDR1 is MNHEY, CDR2 SVGAGI. This CDR3 has 14 amino acids. V dropped 6 bases and J dropped 5 bases, with 16 bases sitting between them.

V gene TRBV6-6 combines with J gene TRBJ1-3; possible D gene TRBD1, 5 bases. V was pared by 8 bases and J by 7 bases, with 15 bases between. The CDR3 runs 13 residues. CDR1 is MNHNY, CDR2 SVGAGI, per germline (reference sequence). The CDR3 loop is CASRSRESNTIYF. CDR3 nucleotide sequence: TGTGCCAGCCGGTCCAGGGAGAGCAACACCATATATTTT.

The chain has TRBV7-9 and TRBJ2-1; 10 nucleotides agree with TRBD1. The CDR3 is 14 residues long. The junction had 0 bases not matched to a gene; V was cut back by 1 base and J by 6 bases. Germline V lookup: CDR1 SEHNR, CDR2 FQNEAQ (reference sequence). CDR3 DNA: TGTGCCAGCAGCTTAGGGGACAGGGGCAATGAGCAGTTCTTC. The encoded protein is CASSLGDRGNEQFF.

This sequence joins TRBV7-8 and TRBJ2-7; 12 bases agree with TRBD1. This CDR3 has 16 residues. CDR1 and CDR2 (germline): SGHVS, FQNEAQ. Trimming removed 5 bases from V and 7 bases from J; junction bases left unmatched: 12. The CDR3 region has the DNA TGTGCCAGCAGCACGAGCGGGGACAGGGGGCTTGGGGAGCAGTACTTC. It translates to CASSTSGDRGLGEQYF.

This clone ranks as hyperexpanded. V usage is TRBV2 and J usage is TRBJ2-2; 7 bases are shared with TRBD1. The length of the CDR3 is 15 residues. Unmatched junction bases numbered 2, after V lost 3 bases and J lost 1 base. Germline V CDR1 and CDR2: SNHLY, FYNNEI. CDR3 coding DNA: TGTGCCAGCAGTGAGGGACAGTTGAACACCGGGGAGCTGTTTTTT. Protein sequence: CASSEGQLNTGELFF.

This chain links TRBV6-4 with TRBJ2-3; 9 bases match TRBD1. Germline V gene lookup returns CDR1 MRHNA and CDR2 SNTAGT. The CDR3 is 16 residues long. J was trimmed by 2 bases and V by 5 bases; bases with no gene match: 8. As DNA, the CDR3 is TGTGCCAGCAGTCCGGGACAGGGTCTGTTCACAGATACGCAGTATTTT. This codes for CASSPGQGLFTDTQYF.

The rearrangement joins TRBV6-5 to TRBJ2-3; tentatively, D is TRBD2 (5 bases). The CDR3 is made up of 14 amino acids. CDR1 and CDR2 from the germline V gene are MNHEY and SVGAGI. With 2 bases removed from V and 6 bases from J, the gap between germline ends came to 12 bases. The CDR3 region has the DNA TGTGCCAGCAGTTACGGTGGGGAGAGCGATACGCAGTATTTT. Translating it yields CASSYGGESDTQYF.

The rearrangement uses TRBV7-2 and TRBJ2-3, with 10 bases that match TRBD2. CDR1 SGHTA and CDR2 FQGNSA come from the germline V gene. V was pared by 4 bases and J by 0 bases, with 1 base of the junction left unmatched. The CDR3 has 15 residues. As DNA, the CDR3 is TGTGCCAGCAGCTCTAGCGGGAGCAGCACAGATACGCAGTATTTT. Amino acid sequence: CASSSSGSSTDTQYF.

The V gene is TRBV19, the J gene TRBJ2-3, with a tentative D call TRBD1 (7 bases). V gave up 5 bases and J gave up 0 bases, with 9 bases separating them. This CDR3 is built from 14 residues. Germline values: CDR1 LNHDA, CDR2 SQIVND (reference sequence). The CDR3 region has the DNA TGTGCCAGTAGTGCAGGGGGGAGCACAGATACGCAGTATTTT. Amino acid sequence: CASSAGGSTDTQYF.